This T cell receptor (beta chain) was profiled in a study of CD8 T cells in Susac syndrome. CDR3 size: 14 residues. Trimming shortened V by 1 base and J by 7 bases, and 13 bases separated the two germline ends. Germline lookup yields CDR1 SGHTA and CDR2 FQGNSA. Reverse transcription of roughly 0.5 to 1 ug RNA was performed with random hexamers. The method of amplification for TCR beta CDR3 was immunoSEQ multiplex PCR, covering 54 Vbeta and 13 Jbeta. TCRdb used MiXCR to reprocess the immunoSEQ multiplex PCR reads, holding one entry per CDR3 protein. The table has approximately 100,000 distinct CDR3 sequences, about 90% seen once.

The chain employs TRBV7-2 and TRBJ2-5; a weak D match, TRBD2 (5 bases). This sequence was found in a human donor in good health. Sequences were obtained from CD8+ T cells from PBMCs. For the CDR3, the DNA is TGTGCCAGCAGCTTAGAAGGGAGCAGTGGGACCCAGTACTTC. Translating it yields CASSLEGSSGTQYF.